Listed here is a single T cell receptor beta chain. Its target is unknown. The sample belongs to a study of metastatic and nonmetastatic thyroid tumors. Study at large: Malignant thyroid and benign thyroid patients provided blood and tumor or nodule tissue whose repertoires were compared.

In the authors' workflow: Clinicopathological groups supplied CDR3 differences that were used to build a distant-metastasis classifier for papillary thyroid cancer. Using MiXCR, TCRdb reanalyzed the PCR reads. For this entry, the V and J calls and clone size follow TCRdb and not the study's own pipeline. The sample carries 36,000 or so clones, around 31% recorded once. Nobody among the patients had been given any treatment before thyroid surgery. The study's findings and limits: Relative to benign nodules, malignant thyroid tumors were reportedly characterized by significantly elevated TCR beta diversity in blood and tumor.

This CDR3 is built from 13 residues. Between the trimmed V and J ends, which lost 1 base and 4 bases, there was a span of 7 bases. The V and J genes are TRBV12-3 or TRBV12-4 and TRBJ1-1, with D possibly matching TRBD1 (5 bases). The source is a female donor with papillary thyroid cancer or a benign thyroid nodule (not recorded which). Some clones in this sample may be carry-over from other donors' samples. Sequenced: tumor tissue. The CDR3 loop is CASSLGGVTEAFF. DNA for the CDR3: TGTGCCAGCAGTTTAGGAGGGGTCACTGAAGCTTTCTTT.